This section outlines one T cell receptor (beta chain) sequence together with its context. The sample is drawn from a study of spatial heterogeneity in lung cancer. Background on the study: Sequence detection consistently recorded a greater number of beta-chain than alpha-chain sequences. The mean occurrence of each unique TCR and UMI combination in raw reads exceeded eight.

All TCR cDNA molecules were individually tagged with a unique molecular identifier. From the 5' RACE reads, TCRdb called clonotypes with MiXCR, one entry per CDR3 protein. The repertoire holds about 48,000 distinct CDR3 sequences, about 5.8% seen once, with around 10% in the top ten. The time point is: sample taken at primary tumor resection. Without sorting, whole RNA was sequenced from tumor, nontumor lung or frozen PBMC. This sequence originates from a male donor with early-stage non-small cell lung cancer. The sequencing here drew on PBMCs, taken at surgery.

The CDR3 nucleotides are TGCAGCGTTGAAAATCCGGGGGCCCAAACGATCCAAGAGACCCAGTACTTC. Amino acids: CSVENPGAQTIQETQYF. The rearrangement joins TRBV29-1 to TRBJ2-5, with D perhaps TRBD1 or TRBD2 (6 bases each). Germline CDR1 SQVTM, CDR2 ANQGSEA. This CDR3 comprises 17 residues. The germline V and J ends were trimmed by 2 bases and 1 base, with 20 bases remaining between them.